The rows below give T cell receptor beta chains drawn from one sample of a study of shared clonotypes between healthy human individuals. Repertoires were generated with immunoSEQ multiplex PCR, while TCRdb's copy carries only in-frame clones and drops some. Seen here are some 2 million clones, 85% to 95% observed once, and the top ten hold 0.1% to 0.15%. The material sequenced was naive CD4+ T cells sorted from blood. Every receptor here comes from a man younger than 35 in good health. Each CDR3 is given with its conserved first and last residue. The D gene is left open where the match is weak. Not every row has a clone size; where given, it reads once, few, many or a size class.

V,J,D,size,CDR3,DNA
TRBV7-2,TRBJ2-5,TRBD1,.,CASSQSGTGQETQYF,TGTGCCAGCAGCCAGTCCGGGACAGGCCAAGAGACCCAGTACTTC
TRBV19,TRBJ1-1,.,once,CASTFGGMNTEAFF,TGTGCCAGTACCTTCGGGGGGATGAACACTGAAGCTTTCTTT
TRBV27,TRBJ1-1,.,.,CASSLGRGGYTEAFF,TGTGCCAGCAGTTTAGGACGGGGGGGGTACACTGAAGCTTTCTTT
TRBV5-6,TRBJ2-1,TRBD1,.,CASSDRDSWPFF,TGTGCCAGCAGCGATAGGGACAGTTGGCCGTTCTTC
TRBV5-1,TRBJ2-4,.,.,CASSPADLAKNIQYF,TGCGCCAGCAGCCCCGCCGACCTAGCCAAAAACATTCAGTACTTC
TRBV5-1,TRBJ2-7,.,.,CAGSPGGAYERYF,TGCGCCGGCAGCCCGGGGGGCGCCTACGAGCGGTACTTC
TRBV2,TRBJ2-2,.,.,CASSLQGPSTGELFF,TGTGCCAGCAGCCTACAGGGTCCGAGCACCGGGGAGCTGTTTTTT
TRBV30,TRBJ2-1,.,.,CAWTSGSGPREQFF,TGTGCCTGGACCTCGGGTAGCGGTCCTAGAGAGCAGTTCTTC
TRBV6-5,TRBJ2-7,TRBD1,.,CASSYRDRREQYF,TGTGCCAGCAGTTACCGGGACAGGAGGGAGCAGTACTTC
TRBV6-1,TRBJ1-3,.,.,CASSDGGLGSGNTIYF,TGTGCCAGCAGTGATGGGGGCCTCGGCTCTGGAAACACCATATATTTT
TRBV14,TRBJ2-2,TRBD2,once,CASSRVLAGEGSGELFF,TGTGCCAGCAGCCGAGTCTTAGCGGGAGAGGGCAGCGGGGAGCTGTTCTTT
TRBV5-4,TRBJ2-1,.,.,CASTQSAPDYNEQFF,TGTGCCAGCACCCAGTCAGCTCCGGACTACAATGAGCAGTTCTTC
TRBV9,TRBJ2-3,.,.,CASSVDRTDTQYF,TGTGCCAGCAGCGTAGACCGTACAGATACGCAGTATTTT
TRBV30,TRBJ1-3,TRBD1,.,CASQDRAGNTIYF,TGTGCCTCGCAGGACAGGGCTGGAAACACCATATATTTT
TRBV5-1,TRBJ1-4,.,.,CASSLDGASNEKLFF,TGCGCCAGCAGCTTGGATGGGGCCTCTAATGAAAAACTGTTTTTT
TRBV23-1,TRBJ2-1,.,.,CASSQLSRGRDEQFF,TGCGCCAGCAGTCAATTGTCAAGGGGCAGGGATGAGCAGTTCTTC
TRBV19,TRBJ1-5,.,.,CASSLPGGLGDQPQHF,TGTGCCAGTAGCCTGCCCGGGGGGCTGGGGGATCAGCCCCAGCATTTT
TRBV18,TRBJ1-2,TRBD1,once,CASSSGTGVGYTF,TGTGCCAGCTCTTCCGGGACAGGGGTCGGCTACACCTTC
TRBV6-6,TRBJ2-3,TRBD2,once,CASSSLAGSSTDTQYF,TGTGCCAGCAGTTCATTAGCGGGGTCTAGCACAGATACGCAGTATTTT
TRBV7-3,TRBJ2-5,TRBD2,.,CARGGVQETQYF,TGTGCCCGCGGGGGGGTCCAAGAGACCCAGTACTTC
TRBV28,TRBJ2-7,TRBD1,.,CASSSLGDRVFADEQYF,TGTGCCAGCAGCTCCCTCGGGGACAGGGTGTTTGCGGACGAGCAGTACTTC
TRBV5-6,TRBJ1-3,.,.,CASSLAGVSSGNTIYF,TGTGCCAGCAGCTTGGCGGGTGTAAGCTCTGGAAACACCATATATTTT
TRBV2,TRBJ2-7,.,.,CASNEEAGPYEQYF,TGTGCCAGCAATGAAGAGGCGGGACCCTACGAGCAGTACTTC
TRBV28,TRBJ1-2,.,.,CASREGGSANYGYTF,TGTGCCAGCAGGGAGGGGGGTAGCGCTAACTATGGCTACACCTTC
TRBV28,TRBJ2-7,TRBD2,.,CASSPAGGPYEQYF,TGTGCCAGCAGCCCAGCGGGGGGGCCCTACGAGCAGTACTTC